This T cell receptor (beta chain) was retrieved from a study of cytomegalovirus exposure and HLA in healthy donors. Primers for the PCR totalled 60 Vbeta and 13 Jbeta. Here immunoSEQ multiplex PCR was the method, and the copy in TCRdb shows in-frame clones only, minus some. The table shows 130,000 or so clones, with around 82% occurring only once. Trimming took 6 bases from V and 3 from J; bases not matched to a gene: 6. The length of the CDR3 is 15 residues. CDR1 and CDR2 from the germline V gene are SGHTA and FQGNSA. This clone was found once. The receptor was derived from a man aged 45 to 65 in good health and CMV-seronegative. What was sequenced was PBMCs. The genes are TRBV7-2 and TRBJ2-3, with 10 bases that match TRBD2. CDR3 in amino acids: CASSFSGRPTDTQYF. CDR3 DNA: TGTGCCAGCAGTTTTAGCGGGAGGCCAACAGATACGCAGTATTTT. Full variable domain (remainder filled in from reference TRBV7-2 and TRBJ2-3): GAGVSQSPSNKVTEKGKDVELRCDPISGHTALYWYRQSLGQGLEFLIYFQGNSAPDKSGLPSDRFSAERTGGSVSTLTIQRTQQEDSAVYLCASSFSGRPTDTQYFGPGTRLTVL.